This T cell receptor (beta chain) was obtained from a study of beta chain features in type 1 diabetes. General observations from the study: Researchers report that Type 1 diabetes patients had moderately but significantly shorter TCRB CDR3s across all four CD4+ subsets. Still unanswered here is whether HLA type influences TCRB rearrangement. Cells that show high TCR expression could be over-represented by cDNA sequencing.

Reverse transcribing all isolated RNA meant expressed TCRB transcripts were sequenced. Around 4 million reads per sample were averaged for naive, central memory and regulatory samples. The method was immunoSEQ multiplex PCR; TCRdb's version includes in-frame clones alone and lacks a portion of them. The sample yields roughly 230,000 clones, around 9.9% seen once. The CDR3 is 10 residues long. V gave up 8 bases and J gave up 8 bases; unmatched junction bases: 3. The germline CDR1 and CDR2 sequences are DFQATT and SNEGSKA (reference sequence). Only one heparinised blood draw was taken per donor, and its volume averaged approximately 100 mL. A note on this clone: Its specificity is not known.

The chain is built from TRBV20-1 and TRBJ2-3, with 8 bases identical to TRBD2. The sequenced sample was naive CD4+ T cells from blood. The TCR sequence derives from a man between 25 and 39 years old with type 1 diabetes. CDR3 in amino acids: CSTGGSTQYF. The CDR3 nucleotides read TGCAGTACGGGGGGGAGTACGCAGTATTTT.